What follows are 14 T cell receptor beta chains derived from one specimen sequenced in a study of blood T cell repertoires in COVID-19. The assay was immunoSEQ multiplex PCR, and TCRdb's table has in-frame clones only and misses some. The sample consists of about 150,000 clones, over 75% of them appearing once. Material for sequencing was peripheral blood. These TCRs come from a woman aged 55-75 years with active COVID-19.

The chain combines TRBV28 with TRBJ1-2, with a tentative D call TRBD1 (5 bases). Germline lookup yields CDR1 MDHEN and CDR2 SYDVKM. The V and J ends lost 5 bases and 7 bases respectively, with 14 bases between them. The CDR3 sequence is 13 residues long. CDR3: CASSPWGQGGYTF. For the CDR3, the DNA is TGTGCCAGCAGTCCATGGGGCCAGGGTGGCTACACCTTC.

This rearrangement joins TRBV10-3 to TRBJ1-5; D might be TRBD1 (5 bases). The V gene lost 5 bases and the J gene lost 6 bases, with 11 bases spanning the gap. The CDR3 has 13 residues. CDR1 is ENHRY and CDR2 is SYGVKD in the germline V gene. CDR3 nucleotides: TGTGCCATCAGTTCAGGGAGGAGTCAGCCCCAGCATTTT. Translating it yields CAISSGRSQPQHF.

The CDR3 nucleotides are TGTGCCAGCAGCCAGGACAGGGTCCCCTACGAGCAGTACTTC. As protein: CASSQDRVPYEQYF. The chain recombines TRBV6-5 with TRBJ2-7, with 8 nucleotides matching TRBD1. Trimming removed 6 bases from V and 2 bases from J; junction bases left unmatched: 6. Germline V gene data show CDR1 as MNHEY and CDR2 as SVGAGI. This CDR3 has 14 residues.

The chain links TRBV5-4 to TRBJ2-1; 10 bases map to TRBD1. From germline, CDR1 is SGHNT and CDR2 YYREEE (reference sequence). J lost 12 bases, V lost 2 bases, and 11 bases had no gene match. The CDR3 covers 15 residues. Here the CDR3 reads CASSFPGQGIGMQFF. The CDR3 DNA sequence: TGTGCCAGCAGCTTCCCGGGACAGGGGATAGGCATGCAGTTCTTC.

This clone was counted a single time. This rearrangement joins TRBV28 to TRBJ2-1; TRBD2 agrees at 9 bases. V lost 4 bases to trimming and J lost 4 bases; unmatched junction nucleotides: 20. The germline gives CDR1 MDHEN, CDR2 SYDVKM. The CDR3 length is 20 residues. The CDR3 region is CASSSGGASGAKGIYNEQFF. The CDR3 DNA reads as TGTGCCAGCAGTTCGGGGGGGGCTAGCGGGGCCAAGGGGATATACAATGAGCAGTTCTTC.

The chain employs TRBV18 and TRBJ2-5, with D possibly matching TRBD1 (7 bases). Trimming cost V 1 base and J 9 bases, with 18 bases left between them. The CDR3 runs to 15 residues. Per the germline V gene, CDR1 is KGHSH and CDR2 is LQKENI. CDR3 sequence (DNA): TGTGCCAGCTCACCACTACAGGGGTCCTGGGGGGCCCAGTACTTC. Translating gives CASSPLQGSWGAQYF. Full variable domain (outside the CDR3, taken from reference TRBV18 and TRBJ2-5): NAGVMQNPRHLVRRRGQEARLRCSPMKGHSHVYWYRQLPEEGLKFMVYLQKENIIDESGMPKERFSAEFPKEGPSILRIQQVVRGDSAAYFCASSPLQGSWGAQYFGPGTRLLVL.

V gene TRBV25-1 combines with J gene TRBJ1-1; TRBD1 matches at 8 bases. Germline CDR1 is MGHDK and CDR2 is SYGVNS. V lost 10 bases and J lost 1; bases outside the gene matches: 5. CDR3 length: 13 residues. Here the CDR3 reads CATKGQGNTEAFF. For the CDR3, the DNA is TGTGCCACCAAAGGACAGGGGAACACTGAAGCTTTCTTT.

The rearrangement links TRBV18 to TRBJ1-3; D perhaps matches TRBD1 (6 bases). Trimming took off 6 bases at V and 0 bases at J, with 12 bases between the two ends. The CDR3 length is 15 residues. The germline V gene has CDR1 KGHSH and CDR2 LQKENI. Here the CDR3 reads CASSFQGGSGNTIYF. The CDR3 DNA reads as TGTGCCAGCTCGTTTCAAGGGGGCTCTGGAAACACCATATATTTT.

The chain uses TRBV3-1 (or the pseudogene TRBV3-2) and TRBJ2-5; 7 nucleotides align to TRBD2. The CDR3 has 16 residues. Trimming took 1 base from V and 3 from J; bases not matched to a gene: 8. Germline-derived CDR1 and CDR2 are LGHDT and YNNKEL (reference sequence). The CDR3 DNA reads TGTGCCAGCAGCCAAGGCTCCGGGACTACTAAAGAGACCCAGTACTTC. It translates to CASSQGSGTTKETQYF.

The genes are TRBV5-1 and TRBJ1-6, with D perhaps matching TRBD1 (6 bases). The CDR3 consists of 16 residues. Germline V gene data show CDR1 as SGHRS and CDR2 as YFSETQ. Trimming left V 1 base short and J 1 base short, with 9 bases between. In nucleotides, the CDR3 is TGCGCCAGCAGCTTGAGGGGGGGATCCTATAATTCACCCCTCCACTTT. It codes for CASSLRGGSYNSPLHF.

The J gene is TRBJ2-1, the V gene TRBV29-1; D call uncertain. The germline V and J ends were trimmed by 4 bases and 0 bases, with 16 bases remaining between them. The CDR3 is 16 residues long. Germline V lookup: CDR1 SQVTM, CDR2 ANQGSEA. The CDR3 DNA sequence: TGCAGCGTTGCAGATGAAGGCGGCCACTCCTACAATGAGCAGTTCTTC. Translation gives CSVADEGGHSYNEQFF.

The CDR3 sequence is CASSHWTSGNEQFF. In DNA, the CDR3 is TGTGCCAGCAGCCATTGGACTAGCGGCAATGAGCAGTTCTTC. The gene calls are TRBV14 and TRBJ2-1; 10 nucleotides agree with TRBD2. The CDR3 covers 14 residues. Germline V gene data show CDR1 as SGHDN and CDR2 as FVKESK. With 3 bases clipped from V and 6 bases from J, the junction kept 2 bases outside the gene matches. The variable domain in full, completed from reference TRBV14 and TRBJ2-1, reads EAGVTQFPSHSVIEKGQTVTLRCDPISGHDNLYWYRRVMGKEIKFLLHFVKESKQDESGMPNNRFLAERTGGTYSTLKVQPAELEDSGVYFCASSHWTSGNEQFFGPGTRLTVL.

The chain links TRBV24-1 to TRBJ2-1, with 9 bases identical to TRBD1. V lost 7 bases and J lost 4; bases outside the gene matches: 7. The CDR3 is made up of 15 amino acids. From germline, CDR1 is KGHDR and CDR2 SFDVKD. This CDR3 reads CATSGGDRVYNEQFF. In DNA, the CDR3 is TGTGCCACCAGCGGAGGGGACAGGGTTTACAATGAGCAGTTCTTC.

The V call is TRBV4-3, the J call TRBJ1-6, with 10 bases identical to TRBD1. The CDR3 contains 15 residues. J lost 8 bases, V lost 4 bases, and 5 bases had no gene match. Germline V CDR1 and CDR2: LGHNA, YSLEER. CDR3 in amino acids: CASSPGTGEYSPLHF. CDR3 nucleotide sequence: TGCGCCAGCAGCCCCGGGACAGGGGAGTATTCACCCCTCCACTTT.